This T cell receptor beta chain is drawn from a study of CD4 T cells in relation to SARS-CoV-2 and coronaviruses. The ends were cut back, 3 bases at V and 0 bases at J, with 6 bases in the middle. CDR1 LNHDA and CDR2 SQIVND come from the germline V gene (reference sequence). CDR3 length: 14 residues. Repertoires were generated with immunoSEQ multiplex PCR, while TCRdb's copy carries only in-frame clones and drops some. The data hold about 11,000 clones, with 80% to 90% observed a single time. Sequenced sample: naive CD4+ T cells from PBMCs. As to subset: naive CD4+ T cells isolated by negative enrichment. This chain links TRBV19 with TRBJ1-5, with D unresolved. This clonotype was obtained from an adult with COVID-19. The CDR3 loop is CASSIDGSNQPQHF. CDR3 bases: TGTGCCAGTAGTATTGACGGTAGCAATCAGCCCCAGCATTTT.